This T cell receptor beta chain was documented in a study of blood T cell repertoires in COVID-19. At the level of the study: Some COVID-19 samples were acute and others convalescent; all came from the United States, Italy and Spain. Nucleic acid was either cDNA or gDNA, and it came from T cells, B-cell-depleted T cells, or PBMCs.

Authors' analysis steps: Amplification from reference gene primers served as the basis for estimated nucleated cell counts. Sequencing used immunoSEQ multiplex PCR; TCRdb keeps in-frame clones, though not all of them. Clone size and V and J calls were adopted from that table, with D and trimming inferred from the DNA. The top ten clones hold roughly 5% of a sample with about 73,000 clones, approximately 90% of them seen once. The CDR3 length is 14 residues. Germline assignment: CDR1 LNHNV and CDR2 YYDKDF (reference sequence). J lost 5 bases, V lost 6 bases, and 6 bases had no gene match. The sequence was obtained from a woman under 30 with acute or convalescent COVID-19. The J gene is TRBJ2-3, the V gene TRBV15; TRBD2 matches 9 bases. Input material: peripheral blood. The CDR3 coding sequence is TGTGCCACCAGTCCGGGACTAGCTTTAGATACGCAGTATTTT. Its translation is CATSPGLALDTQYF.